The entry below describes one TCR beta chain. Its antigen is undetermined. The data were obtained in a study of cytomegalovirus exposure and HLA in healthy donors. Study outcomes and limitations: Fewer N-insertions (relative to the roughly 730-donor mean) were reportedly seen in an Asian-associated ancestry cluster in a later analysis. V- and J-gene trimming of TCR beta was linked (in a later analysis) to a missense DCLRE1C variant. HLA allele associations emerged for around 16,000 TCR beta sequences in a later analysis, at 0.05 false discovery rate.

V dropped 3 bases and J dropped 9 bases, with 9 bases sitting between them. The CDR3 consists of 13 residues. CDR1 is MNHEY, CDR2 SMNVEV, per germline (reference sequence). PCR primers comprised 60 Vbeta and 13 Jbeta primers. The table came from immunoSEQ multiplex PCR; TCRdb's copy has only in-frame clones and leaves some out. The sample consists of 190,000 or so clones, about four fifths of them appearing once. The source material was PBMCs. The TCR sequence derives from a girl between 10 and 17 years old in good health and CMV-seropositive. The rearrangement links TRBV27 to TRBJ1-6, with unresolved D. In DNA form, the CDR3 reads TGTGCCAGCAGTTTTCAGGCGGGTTCACCCCTCCACTTT. Its protein is CASSFQAGSPLHF.